This T cell receptor (beta chain) stems from a study of tumor-infiltrating lymphocytes in primary liver carcinoma. With respect to this clonotype: It is likely a read error, because the conserved phenylalanine at the end of the CDR3 is missing.

Production of TCR beta cDNA used around 0.45 ug total RNA together with a constant-region primer. Libraries covering TCR beta were generated through three nested multiplex PCR rounds (using a slightly modified ARM-PCR). In TCRdb, the multiplex PCR reads were re-called with MiXCR into one record per CDR3 protein. The sample consists of roughly 32,000 distinct CDR3 sequences, roughly four fifths of them appearing once. From unsorted bulk tissue weighing roughly 17-31 mg, DNA and RNA were co-extracted. Surgical resection treated primary liver carcinoma in the patients. In every tumor sample, viable tumor cells made up over 90%. This clonotype was obtained from a man between 35 and 55 years old with primary liver carcinoma and hepatitis B virus infection. The sequenced material came from liver tumor tissue from sampling region 4. As to subset: tumor region T4, right-lateral pole.

CDR3 loop: CASSQNYRQGRIYGYTS. The CDR3 nucleotides are TGTGCCAGCAGCCAGAATTATCGACAGGGGCGGATCTATGGCTACACCTCC. The chain combines TRBV4-3 with TRBJ1-2; 8 nucleotides agree with TRBD1. CDR1 and CDR2 from the germline V gene are LGHNA and YSLEER. This CDR3 is 17 amino acids long.